Presented here are 25 T cell receptor beta chains from one specimen sequenced in a study of cytomegalovirus exposure and HLA in healthy donors. 13 Jbeta primers and 60 Vbeta primers were used for the PCR. Sequencing was performed with immunoSEQ multiplex PCR; in TCRdb, only in-frame clones are kept and a portion is missing. The sample has over 85,000 clones; approximately 78% are singletons. The material sequenced was PBMCs. The receptors were sampled from a woman aged 25 to 45 in good health and CMV-seronegative.

CDR3 protein: CASRATGTGTNEQYF. CDR3 DNA sequence: TGTGCCAGCAGGGCAACCGGGACAGGGACAAACGAGCAGTACTTC. The chain uses TRBV28 and TRBJ2-7; 9 bases align to TRBD1. Germline-derived CDR1 and CDR2 are MDHEN and SYDVKM. Trimming cost V 6 bases and J 5 bases; bases outside gene matches: 11. The CDR3 extends over 15 amino acids.

The gene calls are TRBV4-3 and TRBJ2-3; the match to TRBD2 covers 7 bases. Trimming removed 0 bases from V and 0 bases from J; junction bases left unmatched: 12. This CDR3 is built from 19 residues. Germline assignment: CDR1 LGHNA and CDR2 YSLEER. The CDR3 region is CASSQDLPAGLTSTDTQYF. DNA for the CDR3: TGCGCCAGCAGCCAAGATCTTCCAGCGGGGCTAACTAGCACAGATACGCAGTATTTT.

This rearrangement joins TRBV6-5 to TRBJ2-7, with 11 bases matching TRBD2. V was clipped by 0 bases and J by 3 bases; unmatched bases: 4. The CDR3 runs to 16 residues. CDR1 and CDR2 from the germline V gene are MNHEY and SVGAGI. CDR3 DNA sequence: TGTGCCAGCAGTTACTCGTTAGCGGGGGGGCTCTACGAGCAGTACTTC. It specifies CASSYSLAGGLYEQYF.

Only a few counts were recorded for this clone. This chain connects TRBV6-5 to TRBJ2-3; no definite D call. The CDR3 consists of 11 residues. Trimming pared 10 bases from V and 3 bases from J, leaving 8 bases between. Germline loops: CDR1 MNHEY, CDR2 SVGAGI. CDR3 sequence: CATANTDTQYF. The CDR3 coding sequence is TGTGCCACCGCGAATACAGATACGCAGTATTTT.

The CDR3 sequence: CASSDVRSSYNEQFF. CDR3 nucleotides: TGTGCCAGCAGTGATGTGAGATCCTCCTACAATGAGCAGTTCTTC. The genes are TRBV25-1 and TRBJ2-1; D is ambiguous. Germline CDR1 is MGHDK and CDR2 is SYGVNS. The CDR3 covers 15 residues. V gave up 3 bases and J gave up 0 bases, with 9 bases separating them.

The gene calls are TRBV7-9 and TRBJ2-1; a weak D match, TRBD2 (6 bases). The length of the CDR3 is 16 residues. Looked up from germline, CDR1 is SEHNR and CDR2 is FQNEAQ (reference sequence). V was pared by 1 base and J by 3 bases, with 13 bases between. CDR3: CASSLVKASVYNEQFF. The CDR3 DNA follows: TGTGCCAGCAGCTTAGTAAAGGCTAGCGTCTACAATGAGCAGTTCTTC.

The rearrangement links TRBV28 to TRBJ2-3; 9 nucleotides agree with TRBD2. The CDR3 extends over 14 amino acids. With V trimmed by 8 bases and J by 4 bases, 7 bases remained unmatched. Germline V gene lookup returns CDR1 MDHEN and CDR2 SYDVKM. The CDR3 sequence is CASLLGGRADTQYF. CDR3 nucleotide sequence: TGTGCCAGCCTGCTAGGCGGGAGGGCAGATACGCAGTATTTT.

The V and J genes are TRBV19 and TRBJ1-1; D might be TRBD1 (5 bases). From germline, CDR1 is LNHDA and CDR2 SQIVND (reference sequence). There are 19 residues in the CDR3. V was trimmed by 0 bases and J by 1 base, leaving 21 bases between them. The CDR3 loop reads CASSIDHRTNQRWNTEAFF. CDR3 coding DNA: TGTGCCAGTAGTATAGATCACAGGACAAATCAACGGTGGAACACTGAAGCTTTCTTT.

The rearrangement links TRBV7-2 to TRBJ1-2, with a possible D match to TRBD1 (6 bases). V lost 0 bases, J lost 5 bases, and 10 bases lay in between. Looked up from germline, CDR1 is SGHTA and CDR2 is FQGNSA. The CDR3 is 14 residues long. In DNA form, the CDR3 reads TGTGCCAGCAGCTTAGCGGGGGCTGGGTATGGCTACACCTTC. Translating gives CASSLAGAGYGYTF. The whole variable domain, remainder taken from reference TRBV7-2 and TRBJ1-2, is GAGVSQSPSNKVTEKGKDVELRCDPISGHTALYWYRQSLGQGLEFLIYFQGNSAPDKSGLPSDRFSAERTGGSVSTLTIQRTQQEDSAVYLCASSLAGAGYGYTFGSGTRLTVV.

This clone was counted a single time. J is TRBJ2-7 and V is TRBV28, with a weak D call TRBD1 (6 bases). Germline V gives CDR1 MDHEN, CDR2 SYDVKM. This CDR3 region has 14 residues. Trimming stripped 7 bases from V and 0 bases from J, with 13 bases between. The CDR3 bases are TGTGCCAGCATCGGACAGATCGACTCCTACGAGCAGTACTTC. Encoded protein: CASIGQIDSYEQYF. The full variable domain, with the rest looked up from reference TRBV28 and TRBJ2-7, is DVKVTQSSRYLVKRTGEKVFLECVQDMDHENMFWYRQDPGLGLRLIYFSYDVKMKEKGDIPEGYSVSREKKERFSLILESASTNQTSMYLCASIGQIDSYEQYFGPGTRLTVT.

The chain carries TRBV18 and TRBJ1-5; D uncertain. The CDR3 has 15 amino acids. CDR1 and CDR2 (germline): KGHSH, LQKENI. V was trimmed by 3 bases and J by 7 bases, leaving 16 bases between them. The CDR3 nucleotides read TGTGCCAGCTCACCTAGCAGCGGGATAGGACAGCCCCAGCATTTT. Protein sequence: CASSPSSGIGQPQHF.

This clone was seen a single time. The gene calls are TRBV6-1 and TRBJ1-1; 9 nucleotides match TRBD1. The V gene's germline CDR1 is MNHNS and CDR2 SASEGT. V lost 3 bases and J lost 4; bases outside the gene matches: 0. The CDR3 covers 13 residues. The DNA for the CDR3 is TGTGCCAGCAGTGAGGGACAGGGCACTGAAGCTTTCTTT. Its translation: CASSEGQGTEAFF.

A few counts support this clone. The rearrangement joins TRBV29-1 to TRBJ1-1, with 9 positions matching TRBD1. The CDR3 runs 14 residues. Germline CDR1 reads SQVTM; CDR2 reads ANQGSEA. V was pared by 4 bases and J by 5 bases, with 8 bases of the junction left unmatched. CDR3 DNA: TGCAGCGTTGCGGGACAGGGAGATGGGACTGAAGCTTTCTTT. It specifies CSVAGQGDGTEAFF.

The rearrangement joins TRBV28 to TRBJ1-4; 11 bases agree with TRBD1. J was trimmed by 7 bases and V by 5 bases; bases with no gene match: 9. The CDR3 is 16 residues long. CDR1 is MDHEN, CDR2 SYDVKM, per germline. CDR3 region: CASSTGQGERGEKLFF. The CDR3, as DNA: TGTGCCAGCAGTACGGGACAGGGGGAAAGGGGTGAAAAACTGTTTTTT.

This clone showed up just once. The genes are TRBV19 and TRBJ1-2; maybe TRBD1 (6 bases). V gave up 4 bases and J gave up 8 bases, with 14 bases separating them. The CDR3 extends over 13 amino acids. Per the germline V gene, CDR1 is LNHDA and CDR2 is SQIVND (reference sequence). The CDR3 region has the DNA TGTGCCAGTAGTAGAAGGGACAAGGGCGGCTACACCTTC. This gives the protein CASSRRDKGGYTF.

This chain links TRBV7-2 with TRBJ2-3, with 8 bases identical to TRBD2. The CDR3 spans 16 residues. Germline trimming cut 0 bases from V and 0 bases from J; bases unmatched to any gene: 2. Germline CDR1 is SGHTA and CDR2 is FQGNSA. The CDR3 nucleotides are TGTGCCAGCAGCTTAGCGGGCGGGGGGAGCACAGATACGCAGTATTTT. Translated: CASSLAGGGSTDTQYF.

The chain uses TRBV29-1 and TRBJ1-5, with TRBD1 matching over 7 bases. The CDR3 has 13 residues. V shed 8 bases and J 5 bases; nucleotides not matched to a gene: 9. CDR1 is SQVTM and CDR2 is ANQGSEA in the germline V gene. The CDR3 region has the DNA TGCAGCATATCTCCTGACAGGGATCAGCCCCAGCATTTT. This encodes CSISPDRDQPQHF.

The V gene is TRBV4-3, the J gene TRBJ2-7; 12 bases fit TRBD2. CDR1 is LGHNA, CDR2 YSLEER, per germline. J gave up 0 bases and V 1 base, and 1 base lay outside the gene matches. The CDR3 has 16 amino acids. CDR3 loop: CASSQGLAGVSYEQYF. Here the CDR3 DNA reads TGCGCCAGCAGCCAAGGACTAGCGGGGGTCTCCTACGAGCAGTACTTC.

The chain is built from TRBV29-1 and TRBJ1-1; 8 bases line up with TRBD1. V shed 5 bases and J 1 base; nucleotides not matched to a gene: 6. The germline gives CDR1 SQVTM, CDR2 ANQGSEA. This CDR3 is built from 14 residues. The CDR3 nucleotides read TGCAGCGTTAGTACTGGGACAGGGAACACTGAAGCTTTCTTT. It is translated as CSVSTGTGNTEAFF.

This rearrangement joins TRBV6-5 to TRBJ2-7; D unclear. Germline lookup yields CDR1 MNHEY and CDR2 SVGAGI. The CDR3 has 15 residues. The V and J ends lost 7 bases and 2 bases respectively, with 18 bases between them. In DNA, the CDR3 is TGTGCCAGCAAACTATCGGCATCGCCAACCTACGAGCAGTACTTC. Encoded protein: CASKLSASPTYEQYF.

The V and J genes are TRBV10-3 and TRBJ2-5, with D hard to call. The germline CDR1 and CDR2 sequences are ENHRY and SYGVKD. This CDR3 contains 13 residues. V lost 4 bases and J 1 base, leaving 7 bases between the germline ends. CDR3 protein: CAISGRPQETQYF. In DNA form, the CDR3 reads TGTGCCATCAGTGGCAGGCCCCAAGAGACCCAGTACTTC.

The chain carries TRBV30 and TRBJ2-4; TRBD1 matches 7 bases. Germline V gene sequence: CDR1 GTSNPN, CDR2 SVGIG (reference sequence). The CDR3 has 15 residues. V shed 2 bases, J shed 3 bases, and the junction held 7 bases outside the gene matches. CDR3 coding DNA: TGTGCCTGGAGTAACCGACAGGGTGGCAAAAACATTCAGTACTTC. It translates to CAWSNRQGGKNIQYF. Full variable domain (outside the CDR3, taken from reference TRBV30 and TRBJ2-4): SQTIHQWPATLVQPVGSPLSLECTVEGTSNPNLYWYRQAAGRGLQLLFYSVGIGQISSEVPQNLSASRPQDRQFILSSKKLLLSDSGFYLCAWSNRQGGKNIQYFGAGTRLSVL.

This clone was detected once. The rearrangement links TRBV4-3 to TRBJ2-7, with 7 bases fitting TRBD2. The CDR3 extends over 15 amino acids. V trimming: 6 bases; J trimming: 2 bases; junction bases outside the gene matches: 10. Germline CDR1 reads LGHNA; CDR2 reads YSLEER. CDR3: CASRRSLGLAYEQYF. DNA for the CDR3: TGCGCCAGCAGGCGATCTTTAGGACTAGCCTACGAGCAGTACTTC.

The V gene is TRBV14, the J gene TRBJ2-7; TRBD2 matches 7 bases. Germline loops: CDR1 SGHDN, CDR2 FVKESK. The CDR3 totals 17 residues. The trim removed 0 bases at V and 6 bases at J, leaving 14 bases unmatched. Written as DNA, the CDR3 is TGTGCCAGCAGCCAAGATCCGGGAGGTTTAATTTTGCGCGAGCAGTACTTC. Translation gives CASSQDPGGLILREQYF.

This rearrangement joins TRBV7-7 to TRBJ1-1; tentative D call: TRBD1 (5 bases). This CDR3 region has 13 residues. The germline V and J ends were trimmed by 5 bases and 1 base, with 8 bases remaining between them. Per the germline V gene, CDR1 is SSHAT and CDR2 is FNYEAQ (reference sequence). Here the CDR3 DNA reads TGTGCCAGCAGCCTACAGGAGAACACTGAAGCTTTCTTT. Translation: CASSLQENTEAFF.